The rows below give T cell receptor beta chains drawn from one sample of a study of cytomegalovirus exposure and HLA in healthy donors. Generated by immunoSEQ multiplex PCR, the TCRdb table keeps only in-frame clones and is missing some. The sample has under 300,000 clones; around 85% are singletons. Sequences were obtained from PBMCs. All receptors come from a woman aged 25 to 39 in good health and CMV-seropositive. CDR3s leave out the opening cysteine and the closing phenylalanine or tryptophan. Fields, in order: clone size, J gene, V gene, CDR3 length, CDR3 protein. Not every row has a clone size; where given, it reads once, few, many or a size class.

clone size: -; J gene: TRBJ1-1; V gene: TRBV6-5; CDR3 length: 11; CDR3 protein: ASMLGENTEAF
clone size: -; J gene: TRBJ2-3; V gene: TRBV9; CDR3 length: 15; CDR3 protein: ASSVEAGGISTDTQY
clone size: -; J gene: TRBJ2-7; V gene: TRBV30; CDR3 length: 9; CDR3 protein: ACQGAHEQY
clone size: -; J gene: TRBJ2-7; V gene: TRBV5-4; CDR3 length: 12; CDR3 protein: ASSNSGGVYEQY
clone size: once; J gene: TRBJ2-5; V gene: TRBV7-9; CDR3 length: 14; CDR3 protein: ASSLGTSGIQETQY
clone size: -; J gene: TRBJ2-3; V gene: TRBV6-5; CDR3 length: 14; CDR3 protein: ASSYSVAGHTDTQY
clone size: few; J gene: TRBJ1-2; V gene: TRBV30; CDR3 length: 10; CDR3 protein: AWSGNRAGYT
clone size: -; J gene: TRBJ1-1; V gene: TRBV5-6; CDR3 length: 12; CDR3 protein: ASTFVGGNTEAF
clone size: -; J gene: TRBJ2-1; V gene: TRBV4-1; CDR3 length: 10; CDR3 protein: ASSLDLNEQF
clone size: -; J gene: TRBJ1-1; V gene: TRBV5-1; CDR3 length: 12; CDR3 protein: ASSVTGLGAEAF
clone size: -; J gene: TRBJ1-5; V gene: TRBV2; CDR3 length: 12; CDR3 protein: ASRMTGGNQPQH
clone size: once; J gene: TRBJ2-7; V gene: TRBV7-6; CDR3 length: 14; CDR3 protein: ASSLAPLDSSYEQY
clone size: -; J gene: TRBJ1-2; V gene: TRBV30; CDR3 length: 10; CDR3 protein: AWSQSNYGYT
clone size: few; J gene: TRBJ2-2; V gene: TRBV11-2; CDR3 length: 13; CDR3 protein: ASSLGLAATGELF
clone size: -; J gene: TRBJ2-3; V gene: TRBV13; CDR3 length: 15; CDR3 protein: ASSLYVRGSITDTQY
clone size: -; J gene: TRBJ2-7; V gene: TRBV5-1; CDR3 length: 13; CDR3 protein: ASSLVFGREYEQY
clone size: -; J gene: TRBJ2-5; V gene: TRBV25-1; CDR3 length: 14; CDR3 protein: ASSEQGLGNQETQY
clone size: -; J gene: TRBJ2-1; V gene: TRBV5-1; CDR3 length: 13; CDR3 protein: ASSILAGFNNEQF
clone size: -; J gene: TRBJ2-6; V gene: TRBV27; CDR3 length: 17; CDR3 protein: ASSPRPSGTTSGANVLT
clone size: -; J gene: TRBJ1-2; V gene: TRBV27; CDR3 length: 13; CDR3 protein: ASTRSGQGSYGYT
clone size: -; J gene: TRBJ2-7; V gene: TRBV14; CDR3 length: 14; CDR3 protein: ASSRRGGGKTYEQY
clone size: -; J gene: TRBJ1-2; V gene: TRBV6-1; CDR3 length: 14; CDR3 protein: ASSEDSFRVLYGYT
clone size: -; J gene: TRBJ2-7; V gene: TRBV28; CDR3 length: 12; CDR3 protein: ASSLSTASHEQY
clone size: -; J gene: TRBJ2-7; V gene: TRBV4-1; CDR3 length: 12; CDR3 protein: ASSPPRETYEQY
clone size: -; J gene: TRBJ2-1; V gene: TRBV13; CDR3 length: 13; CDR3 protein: ASSLEPDIYNEQF
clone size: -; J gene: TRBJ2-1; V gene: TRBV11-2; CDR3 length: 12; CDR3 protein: ASSSTSGNNEQF
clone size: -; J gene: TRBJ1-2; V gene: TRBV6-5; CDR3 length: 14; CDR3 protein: ASSHYRDRQGYGYT
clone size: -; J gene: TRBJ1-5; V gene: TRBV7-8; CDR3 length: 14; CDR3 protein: ASSPRPRKSNQPQH
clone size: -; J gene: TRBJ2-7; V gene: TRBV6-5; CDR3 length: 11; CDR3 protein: ASSFGTRHEQY
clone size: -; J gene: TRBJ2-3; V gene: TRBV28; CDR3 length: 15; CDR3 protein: ASSASTQGAEGDTQY
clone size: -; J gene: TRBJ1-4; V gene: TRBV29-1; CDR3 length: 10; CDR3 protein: SAGVTNEKLF
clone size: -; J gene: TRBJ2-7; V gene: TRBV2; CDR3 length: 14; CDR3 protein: ASSEAYPSGGSGQY
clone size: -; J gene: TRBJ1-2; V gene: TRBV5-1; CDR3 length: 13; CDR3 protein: ASSPGDRANYGYT
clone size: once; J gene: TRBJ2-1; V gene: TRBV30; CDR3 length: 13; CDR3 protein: AWSNEAGGPLEQF
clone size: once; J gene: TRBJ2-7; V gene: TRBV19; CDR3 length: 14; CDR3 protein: ASSPTGGTRSHEQY
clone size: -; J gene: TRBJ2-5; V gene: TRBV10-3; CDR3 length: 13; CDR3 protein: AISERRGAEETQY
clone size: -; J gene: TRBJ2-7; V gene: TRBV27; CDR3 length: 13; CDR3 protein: ASGPWAGSSYEQY
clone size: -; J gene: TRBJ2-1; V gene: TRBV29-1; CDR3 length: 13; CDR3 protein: SVERRQARYNEQF
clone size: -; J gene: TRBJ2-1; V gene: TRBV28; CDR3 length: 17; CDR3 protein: ASSFEGVSGRVSGNEQF
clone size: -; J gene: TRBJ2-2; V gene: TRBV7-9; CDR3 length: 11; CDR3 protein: ASSPALTGELF
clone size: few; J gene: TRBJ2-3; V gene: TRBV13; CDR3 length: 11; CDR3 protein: ASSLLLTDTQY
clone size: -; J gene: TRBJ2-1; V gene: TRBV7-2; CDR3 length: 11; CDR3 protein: ASSLNQYNEQF
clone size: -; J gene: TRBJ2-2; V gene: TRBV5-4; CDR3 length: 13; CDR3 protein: ASSFKASTTGELF
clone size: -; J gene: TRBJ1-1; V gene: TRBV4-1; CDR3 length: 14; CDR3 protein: ASSQTRWGGETEAF
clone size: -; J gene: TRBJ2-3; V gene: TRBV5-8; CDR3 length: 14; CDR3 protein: ASSYGQGGTTDTQY
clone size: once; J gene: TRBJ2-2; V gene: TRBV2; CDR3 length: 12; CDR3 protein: ASWEGEGTGELF
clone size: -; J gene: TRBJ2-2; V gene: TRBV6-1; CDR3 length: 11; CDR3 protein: AAGQWGTGELF
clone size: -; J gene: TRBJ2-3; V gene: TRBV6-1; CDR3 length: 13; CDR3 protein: ASSEPSSSTDTQY
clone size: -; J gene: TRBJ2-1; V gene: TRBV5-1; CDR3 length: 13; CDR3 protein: ASSLIIAGSNEQF
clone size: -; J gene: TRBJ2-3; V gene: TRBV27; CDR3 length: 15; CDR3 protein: ASSLYVAGGITDTQY
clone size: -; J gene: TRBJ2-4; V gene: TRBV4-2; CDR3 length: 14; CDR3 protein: ASSQGQGASKNIQY
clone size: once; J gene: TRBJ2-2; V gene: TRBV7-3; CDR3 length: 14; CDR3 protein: ASSLPQATNTGELF
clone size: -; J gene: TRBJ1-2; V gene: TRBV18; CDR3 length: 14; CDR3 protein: ASSPFAGPRLGGYT
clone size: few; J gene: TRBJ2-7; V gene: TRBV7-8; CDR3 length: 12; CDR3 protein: ASSLTSGTYEQY
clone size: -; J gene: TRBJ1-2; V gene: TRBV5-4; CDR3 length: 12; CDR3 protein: AISPGGKSYGYT